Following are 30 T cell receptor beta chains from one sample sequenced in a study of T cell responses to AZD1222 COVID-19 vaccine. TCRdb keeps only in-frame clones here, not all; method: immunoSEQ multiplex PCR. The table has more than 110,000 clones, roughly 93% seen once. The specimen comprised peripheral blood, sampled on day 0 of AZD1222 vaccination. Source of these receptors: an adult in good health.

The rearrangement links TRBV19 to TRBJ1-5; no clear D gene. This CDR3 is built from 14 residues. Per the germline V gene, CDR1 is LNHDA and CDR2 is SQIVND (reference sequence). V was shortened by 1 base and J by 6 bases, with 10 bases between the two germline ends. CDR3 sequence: CASSIGEGFQPQHF. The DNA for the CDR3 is TGTGCCAGTAGTATAGGGGAGGGTTTTCAGCCCCAGCATTTT.

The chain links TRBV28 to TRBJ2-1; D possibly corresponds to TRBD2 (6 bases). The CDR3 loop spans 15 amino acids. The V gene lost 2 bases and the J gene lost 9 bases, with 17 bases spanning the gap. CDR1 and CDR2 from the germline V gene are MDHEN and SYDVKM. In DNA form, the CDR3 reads TGTGCCAGCAGTTTAGGTCGCGGGATAAGCGTTGAGCAGTTCTTC. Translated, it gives CASSLGRGISVEQFF.

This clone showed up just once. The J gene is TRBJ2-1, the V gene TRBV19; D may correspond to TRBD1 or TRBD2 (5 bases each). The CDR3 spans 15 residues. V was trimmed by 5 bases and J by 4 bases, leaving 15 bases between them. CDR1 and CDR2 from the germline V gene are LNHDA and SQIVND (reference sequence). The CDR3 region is CASSLRWGSYNEQFF. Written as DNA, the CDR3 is TGTGCCAGTAGTCTACGGTGGGGGTCATACAATGAGCAGTTCTTC.

The CDR3 DNA reads as TGTGCCAGCCTTAAGAACACTGAAGCTTTCTTT. It encodes CASLKNTEAFF. The V gene is TRBV6-5, the J gene TRBJ1-1; D is ambiguous. Per the germline V gene, CDR1 is MNHEY and CDR2 is SVGAGI. CDR3 length: 11 residues. V was shortened by 8 bases and J by 1 base, with 5 bases between the two germline ends.

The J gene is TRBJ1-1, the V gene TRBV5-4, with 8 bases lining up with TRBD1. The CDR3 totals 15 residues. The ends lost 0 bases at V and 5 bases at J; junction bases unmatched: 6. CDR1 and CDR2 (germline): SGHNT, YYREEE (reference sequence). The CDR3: CASSLDPTGETEAFF. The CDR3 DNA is TGTGCCAGCAGCTTGGATCCGACAGGGGAGACTGAAGCTTTCTTT. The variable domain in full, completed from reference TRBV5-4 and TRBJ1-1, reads ETGVTQSPTHLIKTRGQQVTLRCSSQSGHNTVSWYQQALGQGPQFIFQYYREEENGRGNFPPRFSGLQFPNYSSELNVNALELDDSALYLCASSLDPTGETEAFFGQGTRLTVV.

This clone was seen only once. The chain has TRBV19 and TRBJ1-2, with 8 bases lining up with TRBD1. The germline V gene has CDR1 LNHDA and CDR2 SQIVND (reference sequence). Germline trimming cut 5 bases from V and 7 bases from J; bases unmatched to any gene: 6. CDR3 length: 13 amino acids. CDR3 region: CASSADRDRGYTF. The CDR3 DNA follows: TGTGCCAGTAGTGCGGACAGGGATCGTGGCTACACCTTC.

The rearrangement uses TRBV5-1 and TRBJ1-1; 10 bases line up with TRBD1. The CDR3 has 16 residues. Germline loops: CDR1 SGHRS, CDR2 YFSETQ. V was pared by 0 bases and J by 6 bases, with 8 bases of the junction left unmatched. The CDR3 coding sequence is TGCGCCAGCAGCTTGGGGGTCTGGGACAGGGGACCTGAAGCTTTCTTT. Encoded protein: CASSLGVWDRGPEAFF.

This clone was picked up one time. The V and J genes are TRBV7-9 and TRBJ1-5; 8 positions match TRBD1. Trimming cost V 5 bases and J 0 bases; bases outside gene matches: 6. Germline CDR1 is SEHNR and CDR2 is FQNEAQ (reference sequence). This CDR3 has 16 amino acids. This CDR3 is CASSAGTGDSNQPQHF. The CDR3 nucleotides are TGTGCCAGCAGCGCCGGGACAGGAGATAGCAATCAGCCCCAGCATTTT.

The CDR3 bases are TGTGCCAGCAGCCCCTCCCAGGGACAGTCCAATGAGCAGTTCTTC. Protein product: CASSPSQGQSNEQFF. The gene calls are TRBV5-4 and TRBJ2-1, with 7 bases that match TRBD1. The J segment lost 6 bases and the V segment lost 4 bases, leaving 10 bases of the junction unmatched. CDR1 is SGHNT and CDR2 is YYREEE in the germline V gene (reference sequence). The CDR3 length is 15 residues.

The CDR3 nucleotides are TGCAGCGTCTACGACAGGGGGAATCGGGACTACACCTTC. Translating gives CSVYDRGNRDYTF. This chain uses TRBV29-1 with TRBJ1-2; 9 nucleotides match TRBD1. Germline V gene lookup returns CDR1 SQVTM and CDR2 ANQGSEA. The CDR3 sequence is 13 residues long. The V segment lost 6 bases and the J segment 10 bases; nucleotides outside the gene matches: 12.

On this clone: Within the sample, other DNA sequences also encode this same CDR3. CDR3: CAWSVNSNQPQHF. The CDR3 DNA reads as TGTGCCTGGAGTGTGAATAGCAATCAGCCCCAGCATTTT. The V call is TRBV30, the J call TRBJ1-5, with D hard to call. Looked up from germline, CDR1 is GTSNPN and CDR2 is SVGIG (reference sequence). The CDR3 covers 13 residues. V shed 0 bases and J shed 0 bases, with 3 bases lying between them.

CDR3 residues: CASSHGQGTYNQPQHF. The CDR3 nucleotides are TGTGCCAGCAGCCACGGACAGGGGACCTACAATCAGCCCCAGCATTTT. The chain couples TRBV4-2 to TRBJ1-5; TRBD1 aligns across 9 bases. V shed 3 bases, J shed 3 bases, and the junction held 6 bases outside the gene matches. This CDR3 region has 16 residues. The germline V gene has CDR1 LGHNA and CDR2 YNFKEQ.

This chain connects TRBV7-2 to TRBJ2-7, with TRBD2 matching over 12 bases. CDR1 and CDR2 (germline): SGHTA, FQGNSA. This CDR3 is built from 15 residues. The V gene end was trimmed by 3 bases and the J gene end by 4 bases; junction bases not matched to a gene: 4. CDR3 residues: CASSFSTSGRYEQYF. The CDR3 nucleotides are TGTGCCAGCAGCTTCTCGACTAGCGGGAGATACGAGCAGTACTTC.

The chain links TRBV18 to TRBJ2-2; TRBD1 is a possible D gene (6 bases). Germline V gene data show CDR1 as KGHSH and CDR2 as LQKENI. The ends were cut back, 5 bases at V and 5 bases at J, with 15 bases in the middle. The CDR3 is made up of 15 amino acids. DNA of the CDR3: TGTGCCAGCTCAAAAGCAGGGGTTACGACCGGGGAGCTGTTTTTT. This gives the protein CASSKAGVTTGELFF. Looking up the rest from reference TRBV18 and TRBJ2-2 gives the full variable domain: NAGVMQNPRHLVRRRGQEARLRCSPMKGHSHVYWYRQLPEEGLKFMVYLQKENIIDESGMPKERFSAEFPKEGPSILRIQQVVRGDSAAYFCASSKAGVTTGELFFGEGSRLTVL.

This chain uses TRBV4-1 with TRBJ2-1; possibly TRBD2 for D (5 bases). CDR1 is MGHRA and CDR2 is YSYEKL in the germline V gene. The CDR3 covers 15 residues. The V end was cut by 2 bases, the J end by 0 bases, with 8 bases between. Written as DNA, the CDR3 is TGCGCCAGCAGCCAATCTAGCTACTCCTACAATGAGCAGTTCTTC. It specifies CASSQSSYSYNEQFF.

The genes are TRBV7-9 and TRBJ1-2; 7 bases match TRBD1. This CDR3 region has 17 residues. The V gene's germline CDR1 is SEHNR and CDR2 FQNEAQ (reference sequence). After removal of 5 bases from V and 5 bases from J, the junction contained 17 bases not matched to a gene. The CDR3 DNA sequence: TGTGCCAGCAGCACCGACAGGGTCCCCTATATCCCTTATGGCTACACCTTC. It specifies CASSTDRVPYIPYGYTF.

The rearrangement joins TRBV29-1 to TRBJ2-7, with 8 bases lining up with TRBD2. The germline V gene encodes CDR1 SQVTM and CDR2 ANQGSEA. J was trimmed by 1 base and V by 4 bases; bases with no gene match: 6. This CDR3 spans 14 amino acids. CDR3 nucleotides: TGCAGCGTTGGCGGCGGGGGGATATCCTACGAGCAGTACTTC. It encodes CSVGGGGISYEQYF.

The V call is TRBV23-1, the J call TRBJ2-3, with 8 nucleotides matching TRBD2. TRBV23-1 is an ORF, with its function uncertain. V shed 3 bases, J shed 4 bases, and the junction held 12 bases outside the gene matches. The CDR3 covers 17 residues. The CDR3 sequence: CASSHSPSGSLSDTQYF. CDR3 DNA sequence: TGCGCCAGCAGTCATTCTCCGAGCGGGAGTCTATCAGATACGCAGTATTTT.

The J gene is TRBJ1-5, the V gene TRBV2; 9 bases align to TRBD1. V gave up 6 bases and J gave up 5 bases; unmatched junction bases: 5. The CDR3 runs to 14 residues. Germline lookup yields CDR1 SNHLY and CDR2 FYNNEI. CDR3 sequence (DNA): TGTGCCAGCAGCGGGGGACAGGGTCATCAGCCCCAGCATTTT. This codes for CASSGGQGHQPQHF. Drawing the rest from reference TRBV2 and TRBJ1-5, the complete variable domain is EPEVTQTPSHQVTQMGQEVILRCVPISNHLYFYWYRQILGQKVEFLVSFYNNEISEKSEIFDDQFSVERPDGSNFTLKIRSTKLEDSAMYFCASSGGQGHQPQHFGDGTRLSIL.

CDR3 DNA: TGCAGCGTGAGGACAGGAAGGATGGGGGAGCAGTACTTC. Protein product: CSVRTGRMGEQYF. The V gene is TRBV29-1, the J gene TRBJ2-7, with 7 bases lining up with TRBD1. Germline CDR1 SQVTM, CDR2 ANQGSEA. After removal of 6 bases from V and 7 bases from J, the junction contained 12 bases not matched to a gene. The CDR3 is 13 residues long.

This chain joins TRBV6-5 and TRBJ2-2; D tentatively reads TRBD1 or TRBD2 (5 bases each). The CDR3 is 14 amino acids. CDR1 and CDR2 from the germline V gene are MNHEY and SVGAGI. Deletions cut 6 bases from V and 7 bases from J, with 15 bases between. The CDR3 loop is CASSPGGAGGELFF. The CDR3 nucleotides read TGTGCCAGCAGCCCAGGTGGGGCGGGCGGGGAGCTGTTTTTT.

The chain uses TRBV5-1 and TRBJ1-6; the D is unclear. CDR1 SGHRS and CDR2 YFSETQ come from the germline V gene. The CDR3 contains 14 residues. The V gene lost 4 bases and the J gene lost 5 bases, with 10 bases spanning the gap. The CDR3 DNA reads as TGCGCCAGCAGCCCGGGCTACGATAATTCACCCCTCCACTTT. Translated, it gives CASSPGYDNSPLHF.

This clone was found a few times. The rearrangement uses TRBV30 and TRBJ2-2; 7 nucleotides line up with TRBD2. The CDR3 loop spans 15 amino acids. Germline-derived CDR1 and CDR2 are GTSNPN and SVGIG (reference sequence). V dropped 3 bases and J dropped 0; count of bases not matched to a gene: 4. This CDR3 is CAWRSSGSNTGELFF. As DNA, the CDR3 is TGTGCCTGGAGGTCTAGCGGCTCGAACACCGGGGAGCTGTTTTTT.

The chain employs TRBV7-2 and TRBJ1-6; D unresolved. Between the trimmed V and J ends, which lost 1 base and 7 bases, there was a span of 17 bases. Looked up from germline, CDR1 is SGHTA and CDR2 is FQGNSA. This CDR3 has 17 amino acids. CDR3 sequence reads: CASSLGERAVSNSPLHF. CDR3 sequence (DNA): TGTGCCAGCAGCTTAGGCGAGAGGGCGGTATCAAATTCACCCCTCCACTTT.

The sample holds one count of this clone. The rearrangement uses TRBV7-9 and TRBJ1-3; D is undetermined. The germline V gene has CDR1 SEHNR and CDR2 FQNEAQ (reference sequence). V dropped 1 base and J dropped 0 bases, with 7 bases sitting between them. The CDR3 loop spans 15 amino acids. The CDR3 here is CASSLVTGSGNTIYF. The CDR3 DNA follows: TGTGCCAGCAGCTTAGTGACTGGCTCTGGAAACACCATATATTTT.

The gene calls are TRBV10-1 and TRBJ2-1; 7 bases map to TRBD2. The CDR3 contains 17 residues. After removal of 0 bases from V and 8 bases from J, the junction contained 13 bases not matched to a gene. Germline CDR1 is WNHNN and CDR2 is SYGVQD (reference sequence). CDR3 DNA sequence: TGCGCCAGCAGTGAGTCCCCGAGCGGGATGGGGCACGATGAGCAGTTCTTC. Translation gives CASSESPSGMGHDEQFF.

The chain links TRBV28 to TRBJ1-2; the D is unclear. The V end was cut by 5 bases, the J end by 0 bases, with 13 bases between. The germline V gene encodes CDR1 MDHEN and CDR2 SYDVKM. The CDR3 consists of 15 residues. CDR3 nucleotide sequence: TGTGCCAGCAGTCCCCCCCGGACTTCTAACTATGGCTACACCTTC. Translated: CASSPPRTSNYGYTF.

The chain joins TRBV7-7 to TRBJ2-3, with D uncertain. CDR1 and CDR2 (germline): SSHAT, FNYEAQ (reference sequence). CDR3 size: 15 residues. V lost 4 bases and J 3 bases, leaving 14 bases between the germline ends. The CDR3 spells CASSSLAIETDTQYF. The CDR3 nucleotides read TGTGCCAGCAGCTCTTTAGCCATCGAAACAGATACGCAGTATTTT.

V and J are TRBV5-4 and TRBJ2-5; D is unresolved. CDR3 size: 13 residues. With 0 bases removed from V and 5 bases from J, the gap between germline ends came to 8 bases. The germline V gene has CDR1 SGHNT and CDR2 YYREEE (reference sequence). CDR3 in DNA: TGTGCCAGCAGCTTGGAAGGTCTCGAGACCCAGTACTTC. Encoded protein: CASSLEGLETQYF.

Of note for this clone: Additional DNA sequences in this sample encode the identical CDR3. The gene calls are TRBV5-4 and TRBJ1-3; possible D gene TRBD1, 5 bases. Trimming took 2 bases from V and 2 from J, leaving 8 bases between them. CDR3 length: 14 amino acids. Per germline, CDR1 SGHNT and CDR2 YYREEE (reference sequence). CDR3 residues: CASSLRGAGNTIYF. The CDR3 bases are TGTGCCAGCAGCTTAAGGGGCGCTGGAAACACCATATATTTT. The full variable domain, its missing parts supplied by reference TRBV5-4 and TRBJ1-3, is ETGVTQSPTHLIKTRGQQVTLRCSSQSGHNTVSWYQQALGQGPQFIFQYYREEENGRGNFPPRFSGLQFPNYSSELNVNALELDDSALYLCASSLRGAGNTIYFGEGSWLTVV.